The present T cell receptor beta chain was sequenced within a study of radiotherapy plus CTLA-4 blockade in lung cancer. Assay used: immunoSEQ multiplex PCR; TCRdb lists only in-frame clones, some missing. Of 80,000 to 100,000 clones in the sample, approximately 86% were seen once. This CDR3 has 11 residues. V lost 5 bases and J lost 7, with 11 bases in between. CDR1 DFQATT and CDR2 SNEGSKA come from the germline V gene (reference sequence). The sample consisted of peripheral blood, taken from a patient treated with radiotherapy plus ipilimumab. This receptor was identified in a human donor with non-small cell lung cancer that progressed on radiotherapy plus ipilimumab. The chain combines TRBV20-1 with TRBJ1-1; D is possibly TRBD1 (5 bases). The CDR3: CSARRQIEAFF. CDR3 in DNA: TGCAGTGCTCGCCGACAGATTGAAGCTTTCTTT.